These 12 T cell receptor beta chains were all obtained from the same sample, sequenced in a study of T cells in Graves' hyperthyroidism and ophthalmopathy. The source material, RNA transcripts, was used to amplify TCR beta CDR3 regions. The TCR CDR3 was amplified in a first-round RT-PCR using the HTBI primer set. TCRdb called the multiplex PCR reads again in MiXCR, with one record for every CDR3 protein. The data contain 500,000 to 750,000 distinct CDR3 sequences, around 46% of them singletons. The specimen sequenced was peripheral blood or thyroid tissue (not recorded which). These receptors all come from a woman aged 18-29 years with Graves' hyperthyroidism.

The CDR3 here is CSVHRGEGYTF. The CDR3 region has the DNA TGCAGCGTCCACAGGGGAGAGGGCTACACCTTC. The gene calls are TRBV29-1 and TRBJ1-2, with 7 bases lining up with TRBD1. This CDR3 spans 11 amino acids. Germline CDR1 is SQVTM and CDR2 is ANQGSEA. After removal of 6 bases from V and 8 bases from J, the junction contained 6 bases not matched to a gene.

There are many counts of this clonotype. The gene calls are TRBV7-9 and TRBJ1-2, with D unresolved. V lost 5 bases, J lost 3 bases, and 10 bases lay in between. The CDR3 length is 13 residues. CDR1 SEHNR and CDR2 FQNEAQ come from the germline V gene (reference sequence). CDR3 in amino acids: CASSRPDHYGYTF. The CDR3, as DNA: TGTGCCAGCAGCCGACCCGACCACTATGGCTACACCTTC.

The rearrangement links TRBV7-9 to TRBJ2-5; D is uncertain. The DNA end favors TRBJ2-1, so the J call may be wrong. Germline CDR1 is SEHNR and CDR2 is FQNEAQ (reference sequence). The CDR3 spans 13 residues. CDR3 in amino acids: CASSLAEPNEQFF. CDR3 sequence (DNA): TGTGCCAGCAGCTTAGCGGAGCCCAATGAGCAGTTCTTC.

This clonotype was counted ten times or more. This rearrangement joins TRBV20-1 to TRBJ1-5; 8 bases agree with TRBD1. The CDR3 totals 14 residues. Germline CDR1 DFQATT, CDR2 SNEGSKA (reference sequence). Germline trimming cut 5 bases from V and 0 bases from J; bases unmatched to any gene: 3. CDR3 sequence reads: CSAWTGHSNQPQHF. The CDR3 DNA is TGCAGTGCTTGGACAGGGCATAGCAATCAGCCCCAGCATTTT.

As DNA, the CDR3 is TGTGCCAGCAGCCCATGGACAGATGAAAAACTGTTTTTT. Translated, it gives CASSPWTDEKLFF. The chain combines TRBV7-8 with TRBJ1-4; weak D call: TRBD1 (6 bases). The V gene's germline CDR1 is SGHVS and CDR2 FQNEAQ. CDR3 length: 13 residues. Trimming took off 5 bases at V and 6 bases at J, with 10 bases between the two ends.

With respect to this clonotype: The junction departs from the called germline gene at one end, perhaps through a read error. The CDR3 region is CASSLVALEVYNEQFF. In DNA form, the CDR3 reads TGTGCCAGCAGCTTAGTAGCGCTAGAGGTCTACAATGAGCAGTTTTTT. The chain has TRBV11-2 and TRBJ2-2, with TRBD2 as a possible D gene (5 bases). Germline CDR1 and CDR2: SGHAT and FQNNGV. This CDR3 has 16 residues. The full variable domain, its missing parts supplied by reference TRBV11-2 and TRBJ2-2, is EAGVAQSPRYKIIEKRQSVAFWCNPISGHATLYWYQQILGQGPKLLIQFQNNGVVDDSQLPKDRFSAERLKGVDSTLKIQPAKLEDSAVYLCASSLVALEVYNEQFFGEGSRLTVL.

This clonotype was found many times. The rearrangement links TRBV10-3 to TRBJ2-7; D might be TRBD1 (6 bases). The germline gives CDR1 ENHRY, CDR2 SYGVKD. Trimming left V 3 bases short and J 5 bases short, with 14 bases between. The length of the CDR3 is 14 residues. The CDR3 DNA follows: TGTGCCATCAGTGAACCCGGACAGATGGACGAGCAGTACTTC. Translated, it gives CAISEPGQMDEQYF.

V usage is TRBV7-9 and J usage is TRBJ2-7, with D maybe TRBD2 (6 bases). This CDR3 spans 15 amino acids. Trimming removed 5 bases from V and 1 base from J, with 15 bases in between. Germline CDR1 and CDR2: SEHNR and FQNEAQ (reference sequence). This CDR3 is CASSQAGSTSYEQYF. CDR3 in DNA: TGTGCCAGCAGCCAGGCCGGGAGCACTTCCTACGAGCAGTACTTC.

The V and J genes are TRBV7-9 and TRBJ2-7; D gene unclear. The CDR3 contains 14 residues. CDR1 and CDR2 (germline): SEHNR, FQNEAQ (reference sequence). V lost 7 bases to trimming and J lost 2 bases, with 15 bases between them. CDR3 protein: CASTLAVHTYEQYF. The CDR3 DNA follows: TGTGCCAGCACCCTCGCGGTCCACACCTACGAGCAGTACTTC.

The chain is built from TRBV7-6 and TRBJ2-7, with unresolved D. Germline CDR1 and CDR2: SGHVS and FNYEAQ. CDR3 length: 11 amino acids. The ends were cut back, 5 bases at V and 4 bases at J, with 6 bases in the middle. Here the CDR3 DNA reads TGTGCCAGCAGCAGTGAATACGAGCAGTACTTC. Protein product: CASSSEYEQYF. Full variable domain (missing parts from reference TRBV7-6 and TRBJ2-7): GAGVSQSPRYKVTKRGQDVALRCDPISGHVSLYWYRQALGQGPEFLTYFNYEAQQDKSGLPNDRFSAERPEGSISTLTIQRTEQRDSAMYRCASSSEYEQYFGPGTRLTVT.

In its sample, this clonotype was seen many times. The V call is TRBV29-1, the J call TRBJ2-7; 9 nucleotides align to TRBD1. The CDR3 sequence is 13 residues long. Trimming removed 7 bases from V and 3 bases from J; junction bases left unmatched: 7. Germline lookup yields CDR1 SQVTM and CDR2 ANQGSEA. Here the CDR3 DNA reads TGCAGCGGTCCGGGACAGGGTGGCTACGAGCAGTACTTC. It translates to CSGPGQGGYEQYF.

This clonotype was seen at least ten times. The V call is TRBV7-6, the J call TRBJ1-2; no reliable D call. The CDR3 covers 16 residues. V lost 5 bases and J lost 3, with 19 bases in between. CDR1 SGHVS and CDR2 FNYEAQ come from the germline V gene. The CDR3 DNA follows: TGTGCCAGCAGCCACCCCGCAGGTTTCGGCGACTATGGCTACACCTTC. As protein: CASSHPAGFGDYGYTF.